The clone carrying this T cell receptor beta chain was recorded a few times. One entry per CDR3 protein results from TCRdb running MiXCR on the 5' RACE reads. The sample holds under 150,000 distinct CDR3 sequences, 10% to 12% seen once. The length of the CDR3 is 15 residues. Germline assignment: CDR1 SQVTM and CDR2 ANQGSEA. Germline trimming cut 5 bases from V and 0 bases from J; bases unmatched to any gene: 8. Time point of the sample: blood at routine non-recurrence follow-up after resection. This specimen belongs to a study of spatial heterogeneity in lung cancer. Sequences were derived from PBMCs, sampled at follow-up. The rearrangement links TRBV29-1 to TRBJ1-1; 8 positions agree with TRBD1. This TCR was sampled from a female donor with early-stage non-small cell lung cancer. DNA for the CDR3: TGCAGCGTTCGACGGACAGGGAATTTGAACACTGAAGCTTTCTTT. Its translation is CSVRRTGNLNTEAFF.